This TCR beta chain was sequenced in a study of shared clonotypes between healthy human individuals. For this clone: Antigen specificity is unknown.

Naivety among CD8 cells was defined by CD45RO negativity and positive CCR7 selection, thereby excluding terminally differentiated effector memory CD45RA+ cells. Researchers divided each subset's genomic DNA evenly across several immunoSEQ plates. The method was immunoSEQ multiplex PCR; TCRdb's version includes in-frame clones alone and lacks a portion of them. The sample has some 2,000,000 clones, approximately 95% seen once; the top ten hold roughly 1%. Findings and limits, study-wide: Generation of non-shared clonotypes was less probable than generation of clonotypes shared by all four donors.

Germline V gives CDR1 MNHEY, CDR2 SMNVEV (reference sequence). This CDR3 has 16 amino acids. Germline trimming cut 5 bases from V and 2 bases from J; bases unmatched to any gene: 10. V usage is TRBV27 and J usage is TRBJ2-3, with 7 bases aligning to TRBD2. Sequences were obtained from naive CD8+ T cells sorted from blood. The TCR was taken from a man aged 18 to 29 in good health. The DNA for the CDR3 is TGTGCCAGCAGTCCTGGTGGGGGGGGACTCACAGATACGCAGTATTTT. Protein product: CASSPGGGGLTDTQYF.